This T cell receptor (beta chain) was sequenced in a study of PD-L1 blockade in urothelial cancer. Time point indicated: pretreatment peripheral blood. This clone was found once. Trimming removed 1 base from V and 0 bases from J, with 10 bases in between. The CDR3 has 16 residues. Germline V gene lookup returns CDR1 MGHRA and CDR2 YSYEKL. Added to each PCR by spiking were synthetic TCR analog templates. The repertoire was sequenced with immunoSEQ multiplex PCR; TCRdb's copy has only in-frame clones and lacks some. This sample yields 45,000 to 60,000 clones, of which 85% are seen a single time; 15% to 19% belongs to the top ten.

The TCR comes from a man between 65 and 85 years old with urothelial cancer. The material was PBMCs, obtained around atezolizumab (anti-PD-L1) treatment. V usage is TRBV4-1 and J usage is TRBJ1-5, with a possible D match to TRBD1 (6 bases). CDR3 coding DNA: TGCGCCAGCAGCCAAGGGACAGACCTTAGCAATCAGCCCCAGCATTTT. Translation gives CASSQGTDLSNQPQHF.